The 20 T cell receptor beta chains in this list originate from one sample, sequenced in a study of T cells in Graves' hyperthyroidism and ophthalmopathy. Regions amplified from RNA transcripts were the TCR beta CDR3 regions. HTBI primers were employed in a first-round RT-PCR of the TCR CDR3. One entry per CDR3 protein, called by TCRdb with MiXCR from the multiplex PCR reads. The table has around 600,000 distinct CDR3 sequences, roughly a sixth seen once. Sample: blood. The receptors here all came from a woman in her thirties or forties with Graves' ophthalmopathy.

This clonotype was detected ten times or more. The chain has TRBV5-1 and TRBJ2-7; no firm D call. CDR1 is SGHRS, CDR2 YFSETQ, per germline. The V and J ends lost 4 bases and 0 bases respectively, with 17 bases between them. The CDR3 consists of 16 residues. This CDR3 is CASSQLGSTFSYEQYF. As DNA, the CDR3 is TGCGCCAGCAGCCAGCTCGGCAGTACCTTCTCCTACGAGCAGTACTTC.

In its sample, this clonotype was seen many times. The J gene is TRBJ2-7, the V gene TRBV3-1, with D possibly TRBD2 on 5 matching bases. In germline, CDR1 is LGHDT, CDR2 YNNKEL (reference sequence). The CDR3 is 14 amino acids. V was trimmed by 4 bases and J by 5 bases, leaving 15 bases between them. The CDR3 coding sequence is TGTGCCAGCAGCCTCCTTCTAGGAGGAAACGAGCAGTACTTC. This gives the protein CASSLLLGGNEQYF.

This rearrangement joins TRBV20-1 to TRBJ1-1; the match to TRBD1 covers 9 bases. V lost 6 bases to trimming and J lost 1 base; unmatched junction nucleotides: 6. The CDR3 has 14 amino acids. Germline V gene lookup returns CDR1 DFQATT and CDR2 SNEGSKA (reference sequence). CDR3 nucleotide sequence: TGCAGTGCCCAAGTACAGGGGGCGAACACTGAAGCTTTCTTT. This gives the protein CSAQVQGANTEAFF.

In this sample, this clonotype turned up many times. V and J are TRBV20-1 and TRBJ1-2; TRBD1 is a possible D gene (6 bases). The CDR3 covers 13 residues. Trimming cost V 6 bases and J 8 bases, with 19 bases left between them. The germline V gene encodes CDR1 DFQATT and CDR2 SNEGSKA (reference sequence). This CDR3 is CSAGWTGHDGYTF. In DNA form, the CDR3 reads TGCAGTGCCGGATGGACGGGACACGACGGCTACACCTTC.

This clonotype was counted ten times or more. J is TRBJ2-1 and V is TRBV20-1; 7 bases are a match to TRBD2. Losses at the gene ends were 1 base for V and 5 bases for J; bases not matched to a gene: 8. The CDR3 covers 15 residues. The V gene's germline CDR1 is DFQATT and CDR2 SNEGSKA (reference sequence). DNA for the CDR3: TGCAGTGCTAGAGGGGGCGGGAGCTTGGACAATGAGCAGTTCTTC. Amino acid sequence: CSARGGGSLDNEQFF.

The chain carries TRBV10-3 and TRBJ2-3; D is perhaps TRBD1 (5 bases). V was trimmed by 4 bases and J by 0 bases, leaving 8 bases between them. Looked up from germline, CDR1 is ENHRY and CDR2 is SYGVKD. This CDR3 contains 14 residues. The DNA for the CDR3 is TGTGCCATCAGTGCACAGGAGAGCACAGATACGCAGTATTTT. It is translated as CAISAQESTDTQYF.

This clonotype was counted at least ten times. V and J are TRBV20-1 and TRBJ2-7; tentatively, D is TRBD2 (5 bases). The V end lost 5 bases, the J end lost 0 bases, and 11 bases lay between the germline ends. This CDR3 is built from 13 residues. CDR1 DFQATT and CDR2 SNEGSKA come from the germline V gene (reference sequence). In DNA, the CDR3 is TGCAGTGCTCCCGGACTTGGCTCCTACGAGCAGTACTTC. It codes for CSAPGLGSYEQYF.

This clonotype showed up many times. The chain recombines TRBV20-1 with TRBJ2-7; 10 nucleotides match TRBD2. This CDR3 has 14 residues. The germline V gene has CDR1 DFQATT and CDR2 SNEGSKA (reference sequence). The V segment lost 5 bases and the J segment 2 bases; nucleotides outside the gene matches: 6. CDR3 amino acids: CSAGKAGGPYEQYF. The CDR3 nucleotides are TGCAGTGCTGGAAAAGCGGGAGGGCCCTACGAGCAGTACTTC.

V is TRBV6-1 and J is TRBJ1-6; a possible D gene is TRBD1 (5 bases). Per germline, CDR1 MNHNS and CDR2 SASEGT. This CDR3 comprises 15 residues. Trimming took 2 bases from V and 7 from J, leaving 12 bases between them. The CDR3 region has the DNA TGTGCCAGCAGTGAACTAGGGGCTGGGAATTCACCCCTCCACTTT. This sequence encodes CASSELGAGNSPLHF.

The chain joins TRBV24-1 to TRBJ2-1; D perhaps matches TRBD2 (5 bases). This CDR3 region has 17 residues. Between the trimmed V and J ends, which lost 1 base and 0 bases, there was a span of 12 bases. Germline V gene sequence: CDR1 KGHDR, CDR2 SFDVKD. CDR3 DNA sequence: TGTGCCACCAGTGATTTCCGGACGGGAAGCTCCTACAATGAGCAGTTCTTC. Its protein product is CATSDFRTGSSYNEQFF.

This clonotype was counted many times. This chain uses TRBV20-1 with TRBJ2-7, with 8 bases aligning to TRBD1. Germline V lookup: CDR1 DFQATT, CDR2 SNEGSKA (reference sequence). The CDR3 has 13 residues. Losses at the gene ends were 6 bases for V and 3 bases for J; bases not matched to a gene: 7. CDR3 nucleotide sequence: TGCAGTGCCCCAGGGGGCGCGGGCTACGAGCAGTACTTC. Amino acid sequence: CSAPGGAGYEQYF.

This clonotype has at least ten counts. The chain has TRBV6-2 or TRBV6-3 and TRBJ2-2; 8 nucleotides match TRBD1. Germline lookup yields CDR1 MNHEY and CDR2 SVGEGT. Losses at the gene ends were 6 bases for V and 3 bases for J; bases not matched to a gene: 6. The CDR3 has 15 residues. The CDR3, as DNA: TGTGCCAGCAGACGCGGACAGGGAGACACCGGGGAGCTGTTTTTT. Translating gives CASRRGQGDTGELFF.

J is TRBJ2-3 and V is TRBV6-6; TRBD1 aligns across 12 bases. CDR1 and CDR2 from the germline V gene are MNHNY and SVGAGI (reference sequence). The trim removed 2 bases at V and 4 bases at J, leaving 4 bases unmatched. The CDR3 length is 16 residues. CDR3: CASSYGTGGLPDTQYF. The CDR3, as DNA: TGTGCCAGCAGTTACGGGACAGGGGGCCTGCCAGATACGCAGTATTTT.

The chain employs TRBV6-4 and TRBJ1-1; TRBD1 matches at 9 bases. V was clipped by 4 bases and J by 8 bases; unmatched bases: 2. The CDR3 runs 12 residues. The germline V gene has CDR1 MRHNA and CDR2 SNTAGT. The CDR3 DNA follows: TGTGCCAGCAGTGGCGGGACAGGGGAAGCTTTCTTT. Protein: CASSGGTGEAFF.

The chain has TRBV5-5 and TRBJ1-1; no clear D gene. Germline assignment: CDR1 SGHKS and CDR2 YYEKEE (reference sequence). CDR3 size: 12 residues. Trimming removed 1 base at V and 7 bases at J, with 8 bases between. The chain's CDR3 is CASSLILHEAFF. For the CDR3, the DNA is TGTGCCAGCAGCTTGATATTACATGAAGCTTTCTTT.

V is TRBV28 and J is TRBJ1-5, with 11 positions matching TRBD1. In germline, CDR1 is MDHEN, CDR2 SYDVKM. This CDR3 contains 17 residues. V lost 5 bases to trimming and J lost 6 bases; unmatched junction nucleotides: 12. The CDR3 here is CASSVGQGAWAGQPQHF. CDR3 sequence (DNA): TGTGCCAGCAGTGTTGGACAGGGGGCATGGGCGGGTCAGCCCCAGCATTTT.

This clonotype has only a few counts. The chain carries TRBV20-1 and TRBJ2-1; 8 bases map to TRBD1. Germline V gives CDR1 DFQATT, CDR2 SNEGSKA (reference sequence). The CDR3 is 15 residues long. Losses at the gene ends were 6 bases for V and 5 bases for J; bases not matched to a gene: 12. CDR3: CSANAGTGVHNEQFF. In DNA form, the CDR3 reads TGCAGTGCAAACGCCGGGACAGGAGTCCACAATGAGCAGTTCTTC.

The sample holds a few counts of this clonotype. The chain is built from TRBV20-1 and TRBJ1-5; possible D gene TRBD1, 6 bases. Trimming took 3 bases from V and 1 from J, leaving 7 bases between them. The germline V gene encodes CDR1 DFQATT and CDR2 SNEGSKA (reference sequence). The CDR3 sequence is 13 residues long. CDR3 sequence (DNA): TGCAGTGCTAGGCAGGGGAGCAATCAGCCCCAGCATTTT. It translates to CSARQGSNQPQHF.

This clonotype was detected a few times. The chain recombines TRBV24-1 with TRBJ1-5; TRBD1 matches 10 bases. Germline V CDR1 and CDR2: KGHDR, SFDVKD. The CDR3 has 15 amino acids. With V trimmed by 3 bases and J by 2 bases, 0 bases remained unmatched. CDR3 in DNA: TGTGCCACCAGTGATGGGACAGGGGGCAATCAGCCCCAGCATTTT. This encodes CATSDGTGGNQPQHF.

The CDR3 coding sequence is TGTGCCAGCAGCTCTCCCCGACCCGAGCCGTATGGGCACCCCGGGCAGTACTTC. Residues: CASSSPRPEPYGHPGQYF. This rearrangement joins TRBV7-9 to TRBJ2-7; D not certain. Per the germline V gene, CDR1 is SEHNR and CDR2 is FQNEAQ (reference sequence). This CDR3 contains 18 residues. Trimming left V 4 bases short and J 9 bases short, with 31 bases between.